This entry describes one TCR beta chain. Its cognate antigen is unknown. Germline V CDR1 and CDR2: KGHSH, LQKENI. Trimming shortened V by 4 bases and J by 6 bases, and 24 bases separated the two germline ends. There are 17 residues in the CDR3. Surgery cases with the highest brain T cell transcript signatures were chosen for sequencing. Before surgery, patients took at least one anti-epileptic drug. The data belong to a study of brain T cells in children with intractable seizures. Libraries were prepared by immunoSEQ multiplex PCR; TCRdb keeps only in-frame clonotypes and omits some of them. The sample shows about 120,000 clones, roughly 94% of them seen only once. Study-level points and caveats: Clones missing pre-surgery may reflect undersampling of that blood sample. Patients' HCMV serostatus was unknown; virus specificity rests on CDR3 similarity alone.

The V and J genes are TRBV18 and TRBJ2-5, with D maybe TRBD2 (6 bases). The input for sequencing was peripheral blood, taken at surgery. The clonotype originates from a boy under two years old with hemimegalencephaly and intractable seizures. As DNA, the CDR3 is TGTGCCAGCTCACTTCTCGGGAGTGGAAGGGTCATGCAGACCCAGTACTTC. Translated: CASSLLGSGRVMQTQYF.